This T cell receptor beta chain was documented in a study of T cells after yellow fever vaccination. Study results and limitations: CD4 and CD8 compartments shared a small share of clonotypes. Repertoires sorted by FACS could include abundant clonotypes that are contaminants from the bulk population.

TCR cDNA was made by 5'RACE template switching, adding a universal primer site and UMIs. TCRdb redid the calling of the 5' RACE reads with MiXCR, one entry per CDR3 protein. The data show 300,000 to 350,000 distinct CDR3 sequences, approximately 8% seen once. For this clonotype: Its target is unknown.

CDR1 is MNHNS, CDR2 SASEGT, per germline. Trimming shortened V by 2 bases and J by 3 bases, and 17 bases separated the two germline ends. The CDR3 covers 17 residues. Sequenced here: PBMCs, sampled roughly 45 days after the first yellow fever vaccination. The TCR was taken from a man between 18 and 29 years old who received the YFV17D yellow fever vaccine. The rearrangement uses TRBV6-1 and TRBJ2-1; maybe TRBD1 (6 bases). In nucleotides, the CDR3 is TGTGCCAGCAGTGAATGGGGAGAGGGGGTCCACTACAATGAGCAGTTCTTC. Translated, it gives CASSEWGEGVHYNEQFF.